Given below is one T cell receptor (beta chain) in context. Antigen: not known. These data belong to a study of human CD4 T cells and Enterobacteriaceae. Study-wide points: Specific clonotypes appeared less expanded ex vivo than cross-reactive ones.

Profiling relied on immunoSEQ multiplex PCR, and the TCRdb table lists in-frame clones only, not all of them. The top ten clones hold approximately 1.7% of a sample with 25,000 to 30,000 clones, about 80% of them seen once. The memory gate held CD4+ cells that were not CD45RA+CCR7+CD95- naive cells, over 95% pure. The CDR3 has 14 residues. Germline CDR1 reads MDHEN; CDR2 reads SYDVKM. The V and J ends lost 4 bases and 7 bases, in that order; junction bases with no gene match: 6. Sequenced: memory CD4+ T cells from blood. The origin of this receptor is a human donor in good health. The gene calls are TRBV28 and TRBJ1-4; TRBD1 matches at 7 bases. CDR3 loop: CASSSGTAIEKLFF. The CDR3, as DNA: TGTGCCAGCAGTTCGGGGACAGCGATTGAAAAACTGTTTTTT.